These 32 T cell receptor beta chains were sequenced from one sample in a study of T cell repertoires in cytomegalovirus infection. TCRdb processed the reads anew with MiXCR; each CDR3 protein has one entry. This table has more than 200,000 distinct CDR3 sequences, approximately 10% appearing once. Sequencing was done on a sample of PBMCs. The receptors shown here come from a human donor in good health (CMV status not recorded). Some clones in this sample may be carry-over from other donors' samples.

CDR3 sequence reads: CASSLAGAAGSPLHF. CDR3 nucleotides: TGTGCCAGCAGTTTGGCAGGGGCGGCAGGATCACCCCTCCACTTT. V is TRBV27 and J is TRBJ1-6; D is possibly TRBD1 (6 bases). Trimming took off 3 bases at V and 10 bases at J, with 16 bases between the two ends. Germline V lookup: CDR1 MNHEY, CDR2 SMNVEV (reference sequence). The CDR3 loop spans 15 amino acids.

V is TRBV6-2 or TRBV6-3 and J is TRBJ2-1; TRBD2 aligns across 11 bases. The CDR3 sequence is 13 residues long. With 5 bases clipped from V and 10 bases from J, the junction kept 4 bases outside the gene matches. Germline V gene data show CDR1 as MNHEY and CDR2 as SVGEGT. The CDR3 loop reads CASSLSGRGEQFF. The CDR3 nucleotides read TGTGCCAGCAGTCTTAGCGGGAGGGGGGAGCAGTTCTTC.

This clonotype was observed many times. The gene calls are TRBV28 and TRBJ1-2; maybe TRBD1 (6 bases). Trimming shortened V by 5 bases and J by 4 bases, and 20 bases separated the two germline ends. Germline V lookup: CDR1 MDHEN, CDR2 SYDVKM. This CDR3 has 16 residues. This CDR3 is CASSRSLGGSSYGYTF. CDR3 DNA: TGTGCCAGCAGTCGAAGTTTAGGGGGTTCTAGCTATGGCTACACCTTC.

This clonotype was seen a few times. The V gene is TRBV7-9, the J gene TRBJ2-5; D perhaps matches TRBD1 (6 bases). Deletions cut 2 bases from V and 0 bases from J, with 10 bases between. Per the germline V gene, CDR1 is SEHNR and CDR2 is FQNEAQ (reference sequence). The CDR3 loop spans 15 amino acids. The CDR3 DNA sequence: TGTGCCAGCAGCTTACCAGGGGAGTACCAAGAGACCCAGTACTTC. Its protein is CASSLPGEYQETQYF.

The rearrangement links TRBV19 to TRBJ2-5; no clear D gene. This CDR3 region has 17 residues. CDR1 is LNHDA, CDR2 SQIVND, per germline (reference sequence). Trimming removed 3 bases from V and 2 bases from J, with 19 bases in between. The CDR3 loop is CASSISLQGLGQETQYF. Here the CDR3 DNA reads TGTGCCAGTAGTATCAGCCTCCAAGGCCTGGGGCAAGAGACCCAGTACTTC.

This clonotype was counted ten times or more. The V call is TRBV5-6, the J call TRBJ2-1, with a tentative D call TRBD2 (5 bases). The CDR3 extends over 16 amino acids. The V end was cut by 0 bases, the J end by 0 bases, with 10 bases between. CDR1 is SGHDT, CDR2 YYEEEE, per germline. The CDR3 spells CASSLALASSYNEQFF. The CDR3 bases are TGTGCCAGCAGCTTGGCCCTAGCATCCTCCTACAATGAGCAGTTCTTC.

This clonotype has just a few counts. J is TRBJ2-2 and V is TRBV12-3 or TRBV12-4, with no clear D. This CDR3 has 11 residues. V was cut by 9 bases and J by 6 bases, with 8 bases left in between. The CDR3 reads CASSPPGELFF. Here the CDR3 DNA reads TGTGCCAGTAGCCCCCCCGGGGAGCTGTTTTTT.

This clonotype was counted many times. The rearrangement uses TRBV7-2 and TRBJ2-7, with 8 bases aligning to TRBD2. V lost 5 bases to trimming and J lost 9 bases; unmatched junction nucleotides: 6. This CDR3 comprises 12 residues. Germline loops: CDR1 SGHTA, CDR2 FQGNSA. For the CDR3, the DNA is TGTGCCAGCAGCCAAGGCGGGGGGTGGCAGTACTTC. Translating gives CASSQGGGWQYF.

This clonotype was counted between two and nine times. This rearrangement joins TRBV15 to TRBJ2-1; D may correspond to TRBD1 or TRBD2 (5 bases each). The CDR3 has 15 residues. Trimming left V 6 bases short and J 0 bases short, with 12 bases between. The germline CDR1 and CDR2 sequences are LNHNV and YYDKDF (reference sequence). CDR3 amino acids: CATSTGPASYNEQFF. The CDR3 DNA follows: TGTGCCACCAGTACGGGACCCGCCTCCTACAATGAGCAGTTCTTC.

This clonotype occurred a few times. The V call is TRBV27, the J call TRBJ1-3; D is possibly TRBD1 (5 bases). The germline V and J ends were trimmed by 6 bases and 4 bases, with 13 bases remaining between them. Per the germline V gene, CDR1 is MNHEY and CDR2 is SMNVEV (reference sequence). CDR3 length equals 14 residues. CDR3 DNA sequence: TGTGCCAGCAGGGCTTCAGGGTCCGGAAACACCATATATTTT. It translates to CASRASGSGNTIYF.

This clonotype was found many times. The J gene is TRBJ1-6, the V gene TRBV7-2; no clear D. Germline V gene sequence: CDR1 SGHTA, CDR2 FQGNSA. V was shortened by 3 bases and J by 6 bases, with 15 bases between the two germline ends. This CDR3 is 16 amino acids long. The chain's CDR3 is CASSFALSSGNSPLHF. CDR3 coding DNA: TGTGCCAGCAGCTTTGCCCTGAGCTCGGGTAATTCACCCCTCCACTTT. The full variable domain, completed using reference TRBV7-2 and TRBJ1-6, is GAGVSQSPSNKVTEKGKDVELRCDPISGHTALYWYRQSLGQGLEFLIYFQGNSAPDKSGLPSDRFSAERTGGSVSTLTIQRTQQEDSAVYLCASSFALSSGNSPLHFGNGTRLTVT.

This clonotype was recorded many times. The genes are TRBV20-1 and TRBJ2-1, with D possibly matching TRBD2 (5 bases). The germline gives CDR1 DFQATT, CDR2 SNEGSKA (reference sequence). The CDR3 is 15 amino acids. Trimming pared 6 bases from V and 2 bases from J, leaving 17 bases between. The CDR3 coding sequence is TGCAGTGCAACCGGAGGTCCCAGGACCTACAATGAGCAGTTCTTC. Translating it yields CSATGGPRTYNEQFF.

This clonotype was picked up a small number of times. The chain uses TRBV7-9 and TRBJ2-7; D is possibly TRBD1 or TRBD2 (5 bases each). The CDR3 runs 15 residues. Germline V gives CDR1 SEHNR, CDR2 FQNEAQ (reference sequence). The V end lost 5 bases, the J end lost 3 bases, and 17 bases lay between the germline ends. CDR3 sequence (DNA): TGTGCCAGCAGCCAAGACGGGACGGCATTCTACGAGCAGTACTTC. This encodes CASSQDGTAFYEQYF.

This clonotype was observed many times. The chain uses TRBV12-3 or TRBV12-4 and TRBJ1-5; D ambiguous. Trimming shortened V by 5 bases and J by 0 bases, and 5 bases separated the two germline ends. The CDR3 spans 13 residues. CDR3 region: CASSQDSNQPQHF. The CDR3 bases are TGTGCCAGCAGTCAGGATAGCAATCAGCCCCAGCATTTT.

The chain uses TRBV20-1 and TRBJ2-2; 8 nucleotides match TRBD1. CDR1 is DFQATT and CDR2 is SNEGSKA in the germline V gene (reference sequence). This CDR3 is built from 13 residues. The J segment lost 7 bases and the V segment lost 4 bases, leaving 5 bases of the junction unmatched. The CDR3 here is CSATRQGIGELFF. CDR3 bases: TGCAGTGCTACCCGACAGGGGATCGGGGAGCTGTTTTTT.

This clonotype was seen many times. The CDR3: CASSFTGTSRQETQYF. The CDR3 region has the DNA TGTGCCAGCAGCTTCACCGGGACTAGTCGACAAGAGACCCAGTACTTC. The rearrangement joins TRBV7-2 to TRBJ2-5; 8 bases are a match to TRBD2. V dropped 3 bases and J dropped 2; count of bases not matched to a gene: 8. Germline-derived CDR1 and CDR2 are SGHTA and FQGNSA. The CDR3 covers 16 residues. The full variable domain, in which reference TRBV7-2 and TRBJ2-5 provide the parts outside the CDR3, is GAGVSQSPSNKVTEKGKDVELRCDPISGHTALYWYRQSLGQGLEFLIYFQGNSAPDKSGLPSDRFSAERTGGSVSTLTIQRTQQEDSAVYLCASSFTGTSRQETQYFGPGTRLLVL.

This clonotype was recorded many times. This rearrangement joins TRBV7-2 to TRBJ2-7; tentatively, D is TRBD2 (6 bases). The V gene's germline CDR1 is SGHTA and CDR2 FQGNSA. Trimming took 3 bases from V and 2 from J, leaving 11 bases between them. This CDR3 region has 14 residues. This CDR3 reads CASSFRRGAYEQYF. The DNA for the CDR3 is TGTGCCAGCAGCTTCCGGCGGGGAGCCTACGAGCAGTACTTC.

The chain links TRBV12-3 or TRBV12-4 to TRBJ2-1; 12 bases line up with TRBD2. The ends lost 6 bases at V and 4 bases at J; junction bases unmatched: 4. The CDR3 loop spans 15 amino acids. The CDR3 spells CASSPSGGGYNEQFF. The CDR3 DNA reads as TGTGCCAGCAGCCCTAGCGGGGGGGGATACAATGAGCAGTTCTTC.

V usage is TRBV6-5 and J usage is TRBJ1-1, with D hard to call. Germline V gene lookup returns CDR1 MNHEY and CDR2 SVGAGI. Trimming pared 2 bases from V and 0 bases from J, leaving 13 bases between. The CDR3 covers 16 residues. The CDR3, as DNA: TGTGCCAGCAGTTACAATATAGGGAAGATGAACACTGAAGCTTTCTTT. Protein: CASSYNIGKMNTEAFF.

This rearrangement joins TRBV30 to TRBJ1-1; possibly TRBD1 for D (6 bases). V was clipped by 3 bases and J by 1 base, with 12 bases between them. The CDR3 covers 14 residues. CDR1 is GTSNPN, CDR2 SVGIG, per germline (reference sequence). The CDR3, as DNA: TGTGCCTGGAGGGGGACACGGGGGAACACTGAAGCTTTCTTT. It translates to CAWRGTRGNTEAFF.

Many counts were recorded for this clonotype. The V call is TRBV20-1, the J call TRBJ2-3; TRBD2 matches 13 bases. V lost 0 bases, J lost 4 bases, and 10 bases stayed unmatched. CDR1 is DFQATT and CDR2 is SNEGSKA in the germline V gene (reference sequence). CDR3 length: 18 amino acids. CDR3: CSARDPGTSGIRADTQYF. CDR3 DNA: TGCAGTGCTAGAGATCCGGGGACTAGCGGGATTCGGGCAGATACGCAGTATTTT.

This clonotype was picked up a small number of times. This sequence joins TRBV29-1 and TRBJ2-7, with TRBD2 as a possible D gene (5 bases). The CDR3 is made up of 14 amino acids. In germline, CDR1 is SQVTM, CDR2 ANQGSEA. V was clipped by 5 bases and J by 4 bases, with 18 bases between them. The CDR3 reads CSVLDSPWGYEQYF. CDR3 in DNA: TGCAGCGTTTTGGACTCCCCCTGGGGATACGAGCAGTACTTC.

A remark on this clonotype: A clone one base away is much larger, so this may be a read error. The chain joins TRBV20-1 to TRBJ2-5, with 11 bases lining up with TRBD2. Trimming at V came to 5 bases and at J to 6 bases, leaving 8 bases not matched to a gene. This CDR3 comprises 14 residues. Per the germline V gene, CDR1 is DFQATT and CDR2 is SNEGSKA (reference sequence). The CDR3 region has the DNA TGCAGTGCTTCGAAATTAGCGGGAGGGCAGACCCAGTACTTC. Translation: CSASKLAGGQTQYF.

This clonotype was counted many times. CDR3 protein: CASSFNDRGYGYTF. The CDR3 DNA sequence: TGTGCCAGCAGCTTCAATGACAGGGGGTATGGCTACACCTTC. The V call is TRBV5-6, the J call TRBJ1-2; 9 bases match TRBD1. The CDR3 covers 14 residues. V dropped 2 bases and J dropped 5; count of bases not matched to a gene: 4. CDR1 and CDR2 from the germline V gene are SGHDT and YYEEEE. Complete variable domain (other parts from reference TRBV5-6 and TRBJ1-2): DAGVTQSPTHLIKTRGQQVTLRCSPKSGHDTVSWYQQALGQGPQFIFQYYEEEERQRGNFPDRFSGHQFPNYSSELNVNALLLGDSALYLCASSFNDRGYGYTFGSGTRLTVV.

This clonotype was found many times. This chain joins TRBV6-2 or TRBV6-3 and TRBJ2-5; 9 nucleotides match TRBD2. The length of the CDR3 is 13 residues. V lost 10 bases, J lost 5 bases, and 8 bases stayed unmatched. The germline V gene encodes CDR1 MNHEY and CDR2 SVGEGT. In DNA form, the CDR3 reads TGTGCCACCCTTCTAGCGGGGAAGGAGACCCAGTACTTC. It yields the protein CATLLAGKETQYF.

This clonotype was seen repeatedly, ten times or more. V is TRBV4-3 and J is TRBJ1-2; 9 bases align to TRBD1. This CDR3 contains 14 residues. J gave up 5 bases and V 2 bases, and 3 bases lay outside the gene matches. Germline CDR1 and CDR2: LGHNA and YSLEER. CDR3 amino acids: CASSQSGQGYGYTF. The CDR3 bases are TGCGCCAGCAGCCAATCCGGACAGGGGTATGGCTACACCTTC.

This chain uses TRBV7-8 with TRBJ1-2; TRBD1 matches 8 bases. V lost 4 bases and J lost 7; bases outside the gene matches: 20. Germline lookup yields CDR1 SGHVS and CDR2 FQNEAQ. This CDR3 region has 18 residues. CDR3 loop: CASSSLTGQGGMMGGYTF. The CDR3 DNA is TGTGCCAGCAGCTCCCTGACAGGACAGGGAGGTATGATGGGTGGCTACACCTTC.

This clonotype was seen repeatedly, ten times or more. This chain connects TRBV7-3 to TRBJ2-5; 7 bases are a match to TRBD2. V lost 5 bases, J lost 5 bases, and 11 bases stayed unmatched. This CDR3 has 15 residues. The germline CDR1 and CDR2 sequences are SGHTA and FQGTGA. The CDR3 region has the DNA TGTGCCAGCAGCCCGGCCGGGGGGAGCTGGGAGACCCAGTACTTC. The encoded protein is CASSPAGGSWETQYF.

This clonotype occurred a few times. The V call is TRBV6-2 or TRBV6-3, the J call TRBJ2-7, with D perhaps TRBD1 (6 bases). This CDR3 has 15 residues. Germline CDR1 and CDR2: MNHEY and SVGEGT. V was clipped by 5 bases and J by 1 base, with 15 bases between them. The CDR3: CASSGAGTLSYEQYF. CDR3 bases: TGTGCCAGCAGTGGCGCCGGGACATTGTCCTACGAGCAGTACTTC.

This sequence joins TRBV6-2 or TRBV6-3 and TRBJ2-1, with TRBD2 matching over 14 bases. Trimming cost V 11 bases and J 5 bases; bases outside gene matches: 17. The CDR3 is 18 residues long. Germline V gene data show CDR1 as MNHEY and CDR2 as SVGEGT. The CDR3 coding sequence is TGTGCCTCCCAAAGACTAGCGGGAGGGCCAGGAGGGAACAATGAGCAGTTCTTC. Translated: CASQRLAGGPGGNNEQFF.

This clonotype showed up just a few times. CDR3 in amino acids: CASSLGGVGAFF. Here the CDR3 DNA reads TGTGCCAGCAGTTTAGGAGGGGTGGGAGCTTTCTTT. The rearrangement links TRBV28 to TRBJ1-1, with a tentative D call TRBD1 (5 bases). Germline V gene lookup returns CDR1 MDHEN and CDR2 SYDVKM. Deletions cut 2 bases from V and 10 bases from J, with 11 bases between. The CDR3 contains 12 residues.

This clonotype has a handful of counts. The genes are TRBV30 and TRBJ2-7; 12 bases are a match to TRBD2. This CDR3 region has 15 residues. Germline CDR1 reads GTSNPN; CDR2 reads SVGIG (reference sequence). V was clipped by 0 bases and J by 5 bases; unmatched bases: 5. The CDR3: CAWSVLAGGMDEQYF. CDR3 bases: TGTGCCTGGAGTGTACTAGCGGGAGGAATGGACGAGCAGTACTTC. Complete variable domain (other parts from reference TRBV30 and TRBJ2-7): SQTIHQWPATLVQPVGSPLSLECTVEGTSNPNLYWYRQAAGRGLQLLFYSVGIGQISSEVPQNLSASRPQDRQFILSSKKLLLSDSGFYLCAWSVLAGGMDEQYFGPGTRLTVT.